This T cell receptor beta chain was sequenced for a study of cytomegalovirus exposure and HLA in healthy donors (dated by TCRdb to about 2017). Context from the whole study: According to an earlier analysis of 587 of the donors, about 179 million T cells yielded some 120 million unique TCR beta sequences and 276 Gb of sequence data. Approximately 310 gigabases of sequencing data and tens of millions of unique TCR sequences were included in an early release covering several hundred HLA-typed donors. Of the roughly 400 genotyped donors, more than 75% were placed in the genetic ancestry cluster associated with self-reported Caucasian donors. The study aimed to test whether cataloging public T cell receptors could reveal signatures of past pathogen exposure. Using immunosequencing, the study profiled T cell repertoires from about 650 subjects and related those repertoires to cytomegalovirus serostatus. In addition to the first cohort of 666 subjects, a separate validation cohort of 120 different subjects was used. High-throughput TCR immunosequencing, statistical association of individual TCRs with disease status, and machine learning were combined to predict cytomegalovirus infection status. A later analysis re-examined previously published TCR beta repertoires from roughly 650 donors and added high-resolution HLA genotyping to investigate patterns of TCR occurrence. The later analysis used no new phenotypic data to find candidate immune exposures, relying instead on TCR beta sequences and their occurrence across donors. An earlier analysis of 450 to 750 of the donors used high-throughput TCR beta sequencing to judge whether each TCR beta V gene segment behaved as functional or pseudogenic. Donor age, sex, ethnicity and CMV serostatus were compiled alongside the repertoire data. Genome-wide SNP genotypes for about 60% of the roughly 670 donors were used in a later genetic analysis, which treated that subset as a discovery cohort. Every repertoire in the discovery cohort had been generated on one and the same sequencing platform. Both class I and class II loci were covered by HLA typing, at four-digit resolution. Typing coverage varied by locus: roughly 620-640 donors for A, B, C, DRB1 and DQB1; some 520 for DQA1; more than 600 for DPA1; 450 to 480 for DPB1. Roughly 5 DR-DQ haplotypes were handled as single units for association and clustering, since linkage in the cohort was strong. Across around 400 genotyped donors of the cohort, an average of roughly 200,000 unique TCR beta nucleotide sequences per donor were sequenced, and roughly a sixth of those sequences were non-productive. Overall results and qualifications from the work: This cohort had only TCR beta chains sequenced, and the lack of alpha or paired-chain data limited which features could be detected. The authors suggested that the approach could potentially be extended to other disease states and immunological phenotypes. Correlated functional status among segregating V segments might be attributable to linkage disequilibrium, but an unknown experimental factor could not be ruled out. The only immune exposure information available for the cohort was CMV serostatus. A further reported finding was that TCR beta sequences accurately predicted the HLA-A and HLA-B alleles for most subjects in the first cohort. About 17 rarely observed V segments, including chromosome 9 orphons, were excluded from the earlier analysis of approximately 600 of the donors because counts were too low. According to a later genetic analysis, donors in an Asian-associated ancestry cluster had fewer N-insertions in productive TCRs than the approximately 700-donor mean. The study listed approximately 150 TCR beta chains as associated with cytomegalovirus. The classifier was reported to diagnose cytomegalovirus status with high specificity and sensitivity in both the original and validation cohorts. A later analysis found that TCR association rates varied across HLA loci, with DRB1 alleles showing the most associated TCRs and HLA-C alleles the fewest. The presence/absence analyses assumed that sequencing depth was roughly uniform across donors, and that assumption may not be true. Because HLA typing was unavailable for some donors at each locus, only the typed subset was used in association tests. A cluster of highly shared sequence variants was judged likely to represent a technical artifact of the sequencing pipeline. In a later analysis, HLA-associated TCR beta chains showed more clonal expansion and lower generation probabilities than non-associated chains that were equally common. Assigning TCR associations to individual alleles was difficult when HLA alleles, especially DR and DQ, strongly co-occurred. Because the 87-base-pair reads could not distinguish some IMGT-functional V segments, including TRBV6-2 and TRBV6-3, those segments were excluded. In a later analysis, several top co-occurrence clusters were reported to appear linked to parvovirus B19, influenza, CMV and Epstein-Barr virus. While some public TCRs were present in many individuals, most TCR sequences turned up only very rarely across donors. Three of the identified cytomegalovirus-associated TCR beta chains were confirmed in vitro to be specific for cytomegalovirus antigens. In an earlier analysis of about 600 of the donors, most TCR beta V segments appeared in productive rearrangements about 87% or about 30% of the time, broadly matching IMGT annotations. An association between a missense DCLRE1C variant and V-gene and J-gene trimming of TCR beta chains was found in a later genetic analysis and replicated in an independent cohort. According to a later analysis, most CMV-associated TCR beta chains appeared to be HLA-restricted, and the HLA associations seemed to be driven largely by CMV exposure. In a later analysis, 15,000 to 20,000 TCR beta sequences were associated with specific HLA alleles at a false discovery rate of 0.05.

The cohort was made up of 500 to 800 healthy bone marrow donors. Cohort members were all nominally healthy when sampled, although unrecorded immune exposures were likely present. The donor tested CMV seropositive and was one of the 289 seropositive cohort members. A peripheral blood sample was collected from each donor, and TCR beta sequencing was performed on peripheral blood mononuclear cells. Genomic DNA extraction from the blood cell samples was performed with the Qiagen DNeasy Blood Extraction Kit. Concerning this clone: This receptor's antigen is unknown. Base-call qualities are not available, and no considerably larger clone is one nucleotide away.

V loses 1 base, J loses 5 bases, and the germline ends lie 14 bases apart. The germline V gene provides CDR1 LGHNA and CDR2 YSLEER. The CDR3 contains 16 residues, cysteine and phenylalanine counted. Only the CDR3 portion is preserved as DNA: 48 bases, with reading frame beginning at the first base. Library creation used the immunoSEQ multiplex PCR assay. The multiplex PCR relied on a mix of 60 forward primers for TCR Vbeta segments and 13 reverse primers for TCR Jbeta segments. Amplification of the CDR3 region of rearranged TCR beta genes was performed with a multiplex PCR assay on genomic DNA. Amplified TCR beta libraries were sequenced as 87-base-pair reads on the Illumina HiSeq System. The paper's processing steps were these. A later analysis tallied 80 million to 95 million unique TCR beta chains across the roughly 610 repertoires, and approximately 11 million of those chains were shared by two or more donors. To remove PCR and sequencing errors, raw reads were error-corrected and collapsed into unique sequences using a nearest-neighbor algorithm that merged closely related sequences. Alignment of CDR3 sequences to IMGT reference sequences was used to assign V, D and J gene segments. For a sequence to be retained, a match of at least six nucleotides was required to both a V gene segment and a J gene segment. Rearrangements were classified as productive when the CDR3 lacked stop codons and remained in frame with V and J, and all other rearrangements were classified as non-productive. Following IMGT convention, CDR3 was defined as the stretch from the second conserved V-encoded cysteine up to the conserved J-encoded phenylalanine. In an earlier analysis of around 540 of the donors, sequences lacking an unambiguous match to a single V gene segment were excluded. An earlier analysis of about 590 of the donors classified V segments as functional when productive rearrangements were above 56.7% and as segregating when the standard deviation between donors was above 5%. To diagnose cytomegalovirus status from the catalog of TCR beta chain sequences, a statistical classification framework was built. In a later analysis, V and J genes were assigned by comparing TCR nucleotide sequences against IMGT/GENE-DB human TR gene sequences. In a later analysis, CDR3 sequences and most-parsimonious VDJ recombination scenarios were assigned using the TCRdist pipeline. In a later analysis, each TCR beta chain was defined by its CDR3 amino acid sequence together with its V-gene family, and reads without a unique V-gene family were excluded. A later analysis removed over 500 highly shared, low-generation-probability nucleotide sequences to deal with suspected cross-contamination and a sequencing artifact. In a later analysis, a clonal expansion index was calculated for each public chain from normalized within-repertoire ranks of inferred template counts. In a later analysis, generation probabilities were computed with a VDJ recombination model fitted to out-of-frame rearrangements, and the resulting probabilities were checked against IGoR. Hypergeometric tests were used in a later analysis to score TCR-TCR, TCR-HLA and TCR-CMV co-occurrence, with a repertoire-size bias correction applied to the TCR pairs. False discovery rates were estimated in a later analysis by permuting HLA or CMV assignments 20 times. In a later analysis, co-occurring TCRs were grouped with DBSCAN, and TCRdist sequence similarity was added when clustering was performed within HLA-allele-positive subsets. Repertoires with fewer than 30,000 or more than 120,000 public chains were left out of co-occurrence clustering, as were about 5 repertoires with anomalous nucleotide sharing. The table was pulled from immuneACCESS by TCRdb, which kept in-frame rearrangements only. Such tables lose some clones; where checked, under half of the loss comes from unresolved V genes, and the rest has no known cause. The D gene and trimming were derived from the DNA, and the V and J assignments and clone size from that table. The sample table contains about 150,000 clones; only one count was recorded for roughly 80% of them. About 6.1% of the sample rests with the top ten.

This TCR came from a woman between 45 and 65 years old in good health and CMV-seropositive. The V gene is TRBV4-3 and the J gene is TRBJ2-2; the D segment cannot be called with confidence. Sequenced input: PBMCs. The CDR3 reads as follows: CASSQGAGSRTGELFF. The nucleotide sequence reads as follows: TGCGCCAGCAGCCAAGGTGCCGGTTCGAGGACCGGGGAGCTGTTTTTT.